The 26 T cell receptor beta chains reported below all come from one sample, sequenced in a study of T cells in Graves' hyperthyroidism and ophthalmopathy. TCR beta CDR3 regions were amplified from RNA. With the HTBI primer set, the TCR CDR3 went through a first round of RT-PCR. TCRdb called the multiplex PCR reads again in MiXCR, with one record for every CDR3 protein. The sample shows roughly 380,000 distinct CDR3 sequences, 19% of them seen only once. Input material: blood. These receptor sequences come from a woman younger than 35 with Graves' hyperthyroidism.

The table lists this clonotype with many counts. V gene TRBV6-1 combines with J gene TRBJ2-6; D call uncertain. Germline V CDR1 and CDR2: MNHNS, SASEGT. V was cut by 6 bases and J by 0 bases, with 6 bases left in between. This CDR3 is built from 14 residues. This CDR3 reads CASSPFSGANVLTF. CDR3 DNA sequence: TGTGCCAGCAGCCCATTCTCTGGGGCCAACGTCCTGACTTTC.

This clonotype was picked up many times. The gene calls are TRBV4-1 and TRBJ2-5; 8 bases agree with TRBD1. Germline assignment: CDR1 MGHRA and CDR2 YSYEKL. The length of the CDR3 is 15 residues. J was trimmed by 5 bases and V by 2 bases; bases with no gene match: 7. The CDR3: CASSQPNTGGETQYF. The DNA of the CDR3 is TGCGCCAGCAGCCAACCTAATACAGGGGGGGAGACCCAGTACTTC.

The DNA for the CDR3 is TGTGCCAGCAGCCAAGATCAAATGACGAGTAACTATGGCTACACCTTC. Translation: CASSQDQMTSNYGYTF. The V gene is TRBV4-2, the J gene TRBJ1-2; D uncertain. The V gene lost 0 bases and the J gene lost 1 base, with 12 bases spanning the gap. CDR3 size: 16 residues. Germline V CDR1 and CDR2: LGHNA, YNFKEQ.

This clonotype was seen many times. The V and J genes are TRBV12-5 and TRBJ1-1; the D is unclear. Trimming stripped 2 bases from V and 1 base from J, with 8 bases between. CDR3 length equals 14 residues. CDR1 and CDR2 (germline): LGHNT, FRNRAP. The CDR3 protein is CASGLTPENTEAFF. CDR3 nucleotide sequence: TGTGCTAGTGGTTTGACCCCAGAGAACACTGAAGCTTTCTTT.

This rearrangement joins TRBV9 to TRBJ2-5; D is possibly TRBD2 (5 bases). V was shortened by 0 bases and J by 5 bases, with 8 bases between the two germline ends. The CDR3 loop spans 13 amino acids. CDR1 and CDR2 (germline): SGDLS, YYNGEE. As DNA, the CDR3 is TGTGCCAGCAGCGTAGGACTAATGGAGACCCAGTACTTC. It encodes CASSVGLMETQYF.

This clonotype was seen ten or more times. The V call is TRBV18, the J call TRBJ2-7; no firm D call. The CDR3 loop spans 14 amino acids. Germline assignment: CDR1 KGHSH and CDR2 LQKENI. The V gene lost 6 bases and the J gene lost 3 bases, with 15 bases spanning the gap. CDR3 protein: CASSLTADGYEQYF. For the CDR3, the DNA is TGTGCCAGCTCGCTAACCGCGGACGGCTACGAGCAGTACTTC.

The table lists this clonotype with many counts. V and J are TRBV20-1 and TRBJ2-3; D not resolved. This CDR3 spans 15 amino acids. Germline V gene data show CDR1 as DFQATT and CDR2 as SNEGSKA (reference sequence). V was pared by 4 bases and J by 1 base, with 15 bases between. CDR3 in DNA: TGCAGTGCTATCGTTGCCTACCCCCGCACAGATACGCAGTATTTT. This encodes CSAIVAYPRTDTQYF.

This clonotype has just one count. The rearrangement joins TRBV6-5 to TRBJ2-5; 10 positions match TRBD2. With V trimmed by 2 bases and J by 5 bases, 2 bases remained unmatched. Germline V gives CDR1 MNHEY, CDR2 SVGAGI. The CDR3 consists of 14 residues. CDR3 sequence reads: CASSYASGSETQYF. The CDR3 region has the DNA TGTGCCAGCAGTTACGCTAGCGGGAGTGAGACCCAGTACTTC.

This clonotype was observed a few times. The chain uses TRBV20-1 and TRBJ1-1; D may be TRBD1 (5 bases). V lost 1 base, J lost 0 bases, and 21 bases lay in between. Germline assignment: CDR1 DFQATT and CDR2 SNEGSKA (reference sequence). This CDR3 spans 18 amino acids. CDR3 in amino acids: CSARVLGGWRRMNTEAFF. The DNA of the CDR3 is TGCAGTGCTAGAGTTTTGGGGGGATGGCGGCGAATGAACACTGAAGCTTTCTTT.

This clonotype was observed at least ten times. CDR3 amino acids: CASTQGGVTTEAFF. In DNA form, the CDR3 reads TGCGCCAGCACTCAAGGGGGGGTTACCACTGAAGCTTTCTTT. The chain employs TRBV4-1 and TRBJ1-1, with D possibly TRBD1 on 6 matching bases. Germline loops: CDR1 MGHRA, CDR2 YSYEKL. Trimming removed 7 bases at V and 4 bases at J, with 16 bases between. This CDR3 has 14 amino acids.

The chain uses TRBV6-2 or TRBV6-3 and TRBJ1-1; D is ambiguous. Germline CDR1 reads MNHEY; CDR2 reads SVGEGT. The length of the CDR3 is 14 residues. With 6 bases removed from V and 1 base from J, the gap between germline ends came to 12 bases. Here the CDR3 reads CASSPLRRNTEAFF. The CDR3 region has the DNA TGTGCCAGCAGCCCACTGCGGAGGAACACTGAAGCTTTCTTT.

This clonotype was picked up many times. The chain employs TRBV27 and TRBJ1-1; tentative D call: TRBD1 (5 bases). The CDR3 sequence is 17 residues long. V lost 2 bases to trimming and J lost 1 base, with 17 bases between them. Germline V gene sequence: CDR1 MNHEY, CDR2 SMNVEV (reference sequence). CDR3 region: CASSLGQGRARNTEAFF. For the CDR3, the DNA is TGTGCCAGCAGTTTAGGGCAGGGTAGGGCACGGAACACTGAAGCTTTCTTT.

This clonotype was observed many times. J is TRBJ2-7 and V is TRBV28; 9 bases fit TRBD1. Germline CDR1 reads MDHEN; CDR2 reads SYDVKM. Germline trimming cut 3 bases from V and 1 base from J; bases unmatched to any gene: 4. The CDR3 length is 15 residues. The CDR3 is CASSFPGQGSYEQYF. CDR3 in DNA: TGTGCCAGCAGTTTCCCGGGACAGGGATCCTACGAGCAGTACTTC.

This clonotype was detected many times. V and J are TRBV28 and TRBJ2-5; 8 bases map to TRBD2. In germline, CDR1 is MDHEN, CDR2 SYDVKM. The V and J ends lost 4 bases and 9 bases, in that order; junction bases with no gene match: 16. This CDR3 region has 16 residues. DNA of the CDR3: TGTGCCAGCAGTTCGATCCGGGGGGGCCTCATATTGGCCCAGTACTTC. Translating it yields CASSSIRGGLILAQYF.

The table lists this clonotype with a count of one. A read error may account for a junction end that differs from germline. The chain has TRBV6-1 and TRBJ1-3, with D uncertain. This CDR3 spans 15 amino acids. The germline V gene encodes CDR1 MNHNS and CDR2 SASEGT. CDR3 DNA: TGTGCCAGCAGTCGATCCGGGATCGAAAGAAACACTATATATTTT. Protein sequence: CASSRSGIERNTIYF.

The chain recombines TRBV9 with TRBJ2-7; no firm D call. The germline gives CDR1 SGDLS, CDR2 YYNGEE. Trimming shortened V by 3 bases and J by 0 bases, and 7 bases separated the two germline ends. The CDR3 is made up of 13 amino acids. CDR3: CASSADGSYEQYF. CDR3 coding DNA: TGTGCCAGCAGCGCAGACGGCTCCTACGAGCAGTACTTC.

There are many counts of this clonotype. This chain connects TRBV11-2 to TRBJ2-5; 7 bases agree with TRBD2. In germline, CDR1 is SGHAT, CDR2 FQNNGV. The CDR3 is 17 residues long. The junction had 15 bases not matched to a gene; V was cut back by 3 bases and J by 5 bases. This chain's CDR3 is CASSFYRSLAVKETQYF. CDR3 in DNA: TGTGCCAGCAGCTTCTATAGGTCCCTAGCGGTAAAGGAGACCCAGTACTTC.

This clonotype came up many times. The V and J genes are TRBV24-1 and TRBJ2-2, with D possibly TRBD2 on 6 matching bases. V was trimmed by 9 bases and J by 6 bases, leaving 10 bases between them. Germline loops: CDR1 KGHDR, CDR2 SFDVKD. This CDR3 contains 12 residues. CDR3 nucleotides: TGTGCCACCTCAGCGGGCCCCGGGGAGCTGTTTTTT. This codes for CATSAGPGELFF.

There are many counts of this clonotype. DNA of the CDR3: TGTGCCAGCAGTTCTTTGGTTCAGGGGTTTCGTCTCTTTGGAAACACCATATATTTT. Its translation: CASSSLVQGFRLFGNTIYF. V and J are TRBV12-3 or TRBV12-4 and TRBJ1-3, with D possibly matching TRBD1 (6 bases). Trimming removed 4 bases at V and 3 bases at J, with 25 bases between. This CDR3 is built from 19 residues.

This clonotype was recorded at least ten times. The chain uses TRBV6-5 and TRBJ2-7; no clear D gene. V was trimmed by 0 bases and J by 0 bases, leaving 6 bases between them. The CDR3 contains 14 residues. Germline CDR1 and CDR2: MNHEY and SVGAGI. The CDR3 spells CASSYSRGSYEQYF. CDR3 bases: TGTGCCAGCAGTTACTCGCGCGGCTCCTACGAGCAGTACTTC.

This clonotype was found many times. The J gene is TRBJ1-2, the V gene TRBV3-1, with D possibly matching TRBD1 (6 bases). Germline-derived CDR1 and CDR2 are LGHDT and YNNKEL (reference sequence). Trimming took off 4 bases at V and 2 bases at J, with 11 bases between the two ends. This CDR3 has 14 amino acids. The CDR3 DNA is TGTGCCAGCAGCCCCCGGACAGTAAACTATGGCTACACCTTC. It yields the protein CASSPRTVNYGYTF.

This clonotype was found many times. The V and J genes are TRBV20-1 and TRBJ1-1, with 9 nucleotides matching TRBD1. The V gene end was trimmed by 5 bases and the J gene end by 4 bases; junction bases not matched to a gene: 2. The CDR3 covers 12 residues. Germline assignment: CDR1 DFQATT and CDR2 SNEGSKA (reference sequence). The CDR3 coding sequence is TGCAGTGCTGGGACAGGGACCACTGAAGCTTTCTTT. Translation gives CSAGTGTTEAFF.

The chain employs TRBV7-2 and TRBJ1-5; a possible D gene is TRBD1 (5 bases). The CDR3 is 16 residues long. V gave up 0 bases and J gave up 6 bases, with 15 bases separating them. Germline V gene lookup returns CDR1 SGHTA and CDR2 FQGNSA. The CDR3 DNA reads TGTGCCAGCAGCTTAGCCGGGGGTAGGACGAGTCAGCCCCAGCATTTT. Its translation is CASSLAGGRTSQPQHF.

With regard to this clonotype: A much larger clonotype is one base distant, so this may be a read error. V usage is TRBV28 and J usage is TRBJ2-2; D might be TRBD2 (5 bases). The germline V gene has CDR1 MDHEN and CDR2 SYDVKM. CDR3 length equals 13 residues. This CDR3 reads CASKDRATGELCF. The CDR3 DNA sequence: TGTGCCAGCAAGGACCGGGCCACCGGGGAGCTGTGTTTT.

This clonotype has just a few counts. The V call is TRBV28, the J call TRBJ2-5; TRBD1 aligns across 7 bases. From germline, CDR1 is MDHEN and CDR2 SYDVKM. With 5 bases clipped from V and 1 base from J, the junction kept 13 bases outside the gene matches. The length of the CDR3 is 17 residues. The CDR3, as DNA: TGTGCCAGCAGTGCCGCGGCCGGGACAGACGTCCAAGAGACCCAGTACTTC. The encoded protein is CASSAAAGTDVQETQYF.

The chain carries TRBV20-1 and TRBJ2-7, with D unresolved. The CDR3 covers 13 residues. Germline CDR1 is DFQATT and CDR2 is SNEGSKA (reference sequence). Trimming removed 0 bases from V and 3 bases from J, with 9 bases in between. The CDR3: CSARDSQFYEQYF. DNA of the CDR3: TGCAGTGCTAGAGATAGCCAGTTCTACGAGCAGTACTTC.